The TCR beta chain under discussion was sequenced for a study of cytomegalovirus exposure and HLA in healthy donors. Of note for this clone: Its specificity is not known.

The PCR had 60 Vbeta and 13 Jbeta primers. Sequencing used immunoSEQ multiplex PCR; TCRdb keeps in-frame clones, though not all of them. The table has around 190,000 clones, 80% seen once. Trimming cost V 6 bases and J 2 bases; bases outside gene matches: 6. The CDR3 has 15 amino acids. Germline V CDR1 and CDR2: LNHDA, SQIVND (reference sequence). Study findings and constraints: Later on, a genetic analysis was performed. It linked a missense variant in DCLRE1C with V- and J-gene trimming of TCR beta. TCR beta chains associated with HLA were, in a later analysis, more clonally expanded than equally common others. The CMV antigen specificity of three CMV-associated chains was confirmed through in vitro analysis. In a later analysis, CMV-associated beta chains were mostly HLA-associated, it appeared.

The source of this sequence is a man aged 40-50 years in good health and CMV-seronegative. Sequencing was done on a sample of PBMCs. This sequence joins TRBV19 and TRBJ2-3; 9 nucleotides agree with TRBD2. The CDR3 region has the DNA TGTGCCAGTAGCCTAGCGGGAATGTCCACAGATACGCAGTATTTT. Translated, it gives CASSLAGMSTDTQYF.